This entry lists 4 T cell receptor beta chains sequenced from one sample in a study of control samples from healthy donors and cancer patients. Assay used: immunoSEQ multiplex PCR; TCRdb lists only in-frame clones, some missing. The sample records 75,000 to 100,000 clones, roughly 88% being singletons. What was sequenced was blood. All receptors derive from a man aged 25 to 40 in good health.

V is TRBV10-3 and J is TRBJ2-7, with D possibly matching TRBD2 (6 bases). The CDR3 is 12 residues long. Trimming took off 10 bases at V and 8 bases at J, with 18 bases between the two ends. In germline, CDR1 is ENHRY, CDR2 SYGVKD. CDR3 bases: TGTGCCACGGAGGGCCGGGGGTACAAGCAGTACTTC. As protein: CATEGRGYKQYF.

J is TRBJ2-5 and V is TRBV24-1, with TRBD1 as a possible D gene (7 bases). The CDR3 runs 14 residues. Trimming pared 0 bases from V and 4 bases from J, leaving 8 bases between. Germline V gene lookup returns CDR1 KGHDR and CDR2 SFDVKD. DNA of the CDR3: TGTGCCACCAGTGATTTGCAGGGGGGAGAGACCCAGTACTTC. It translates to CATSDLQGGETQYF.

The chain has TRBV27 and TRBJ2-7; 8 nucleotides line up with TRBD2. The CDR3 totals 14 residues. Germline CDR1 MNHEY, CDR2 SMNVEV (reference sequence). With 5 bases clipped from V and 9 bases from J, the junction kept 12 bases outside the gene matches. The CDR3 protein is CASSPGLVTSGQYF. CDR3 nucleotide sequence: TGTGCCAGCAGTCCGGGACTAGTTACCTCCGGGCAGTACTTC.

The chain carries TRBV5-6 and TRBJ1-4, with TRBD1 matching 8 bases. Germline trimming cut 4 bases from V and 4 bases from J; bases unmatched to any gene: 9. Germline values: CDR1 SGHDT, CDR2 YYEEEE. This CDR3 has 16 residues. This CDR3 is CASSQLGTGDNEKLFF. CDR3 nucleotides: TGTGCCAGCAGCCAACTGGGGACAGGAGATAATGAAAAACTGTTTTTT.